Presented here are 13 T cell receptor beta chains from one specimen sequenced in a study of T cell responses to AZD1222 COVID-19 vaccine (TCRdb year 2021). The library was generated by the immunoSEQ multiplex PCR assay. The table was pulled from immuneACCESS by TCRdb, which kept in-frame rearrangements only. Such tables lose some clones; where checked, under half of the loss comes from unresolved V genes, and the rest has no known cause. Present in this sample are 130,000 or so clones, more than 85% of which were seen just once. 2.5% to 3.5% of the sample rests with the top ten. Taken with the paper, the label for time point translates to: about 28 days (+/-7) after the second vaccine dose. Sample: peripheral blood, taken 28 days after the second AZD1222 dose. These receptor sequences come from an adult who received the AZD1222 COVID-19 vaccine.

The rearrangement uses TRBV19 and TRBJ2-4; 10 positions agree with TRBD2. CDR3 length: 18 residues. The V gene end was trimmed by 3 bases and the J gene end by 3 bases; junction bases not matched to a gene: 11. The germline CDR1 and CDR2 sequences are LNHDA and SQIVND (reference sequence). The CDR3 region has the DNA TGTGCCAGTAGTATTTCTAGCGGGGGACAAAAAAACAAAAACATTCAGTACTTC. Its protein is CASSISSGGQKNKNIQYF.

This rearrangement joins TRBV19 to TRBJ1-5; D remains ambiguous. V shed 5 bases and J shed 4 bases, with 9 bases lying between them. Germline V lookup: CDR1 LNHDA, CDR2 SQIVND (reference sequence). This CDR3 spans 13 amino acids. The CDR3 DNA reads TGTGCCAGTAGTGGAGTCTTGAATCAGCCCCAGCATTTT. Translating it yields CASSGVLNQPQHF.

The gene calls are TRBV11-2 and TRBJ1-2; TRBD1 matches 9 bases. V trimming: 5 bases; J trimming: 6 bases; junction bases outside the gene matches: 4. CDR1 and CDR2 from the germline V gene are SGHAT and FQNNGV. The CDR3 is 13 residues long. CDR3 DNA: TGTGCCAGCAGCCCCAGGACAGGGGATGGCTACACCTTC. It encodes CASSPRTGDGYTF. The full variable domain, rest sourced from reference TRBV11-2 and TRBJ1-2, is EAGVAQSPRYKIIEKRQSVAFWCNPISGHATLYWYQQILGQGPKLLIQFQNNGVVDDSQLPKDRFSAERLKGVDSTLKIQPAKLEDSAVYLCASSPRTGDGYTFGSGTRLTVV.

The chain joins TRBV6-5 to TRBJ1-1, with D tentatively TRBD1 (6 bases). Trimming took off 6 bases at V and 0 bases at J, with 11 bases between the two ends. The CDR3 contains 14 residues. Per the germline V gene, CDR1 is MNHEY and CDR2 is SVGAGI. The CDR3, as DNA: TGTGCCAGCAGAAGAGGGGGGATGAACACTGAAGCTTTCTTT. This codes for CASRRGGMNTEAFF.

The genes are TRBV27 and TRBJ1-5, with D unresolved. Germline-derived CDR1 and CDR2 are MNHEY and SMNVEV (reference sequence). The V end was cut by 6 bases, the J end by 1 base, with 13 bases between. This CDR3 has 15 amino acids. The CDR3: CASSPGRRSNQPQHF. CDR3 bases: TGTGCCAGCAGCCCCGGACGGCGGAGCAATCAGCCCCAGCATTTT.

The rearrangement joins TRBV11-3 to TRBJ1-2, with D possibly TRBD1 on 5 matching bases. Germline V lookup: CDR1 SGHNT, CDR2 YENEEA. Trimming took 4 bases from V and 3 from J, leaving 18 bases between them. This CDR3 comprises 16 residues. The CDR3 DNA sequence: TGTGCCAGCAGCTATCCCCTGGGGGTTGGGGACTATGGCTACACCTTC. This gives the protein CASSYPLGVGDYGYTF.

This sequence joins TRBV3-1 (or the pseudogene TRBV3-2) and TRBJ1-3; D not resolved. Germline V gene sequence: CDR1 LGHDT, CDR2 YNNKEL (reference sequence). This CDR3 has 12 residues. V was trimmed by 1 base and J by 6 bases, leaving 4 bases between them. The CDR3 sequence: CASSQAENTIYF. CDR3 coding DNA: TGTGCCAGCAGCCAAGCTGAAAACACCATATATTTT.

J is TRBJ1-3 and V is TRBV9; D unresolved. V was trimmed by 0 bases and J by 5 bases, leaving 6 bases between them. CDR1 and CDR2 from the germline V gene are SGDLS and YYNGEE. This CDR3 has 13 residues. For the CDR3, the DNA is TGTGCCAGCAGCGTAGAGGGCAGAAACACCATATATTTT. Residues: CASSVEGRNTIYF.

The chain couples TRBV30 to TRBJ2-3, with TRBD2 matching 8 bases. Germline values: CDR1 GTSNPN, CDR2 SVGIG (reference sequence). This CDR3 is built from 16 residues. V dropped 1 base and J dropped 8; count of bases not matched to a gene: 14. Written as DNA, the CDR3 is TGTGCCTGGAGTGCTTTAGCGGGGCGGCAGTCCGCTACGCAGTATTTT. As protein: CAWSALAGRQSATQYF.

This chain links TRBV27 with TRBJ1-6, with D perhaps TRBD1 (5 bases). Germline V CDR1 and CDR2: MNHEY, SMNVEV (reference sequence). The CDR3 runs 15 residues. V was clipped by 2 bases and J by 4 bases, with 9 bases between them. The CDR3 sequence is CASSLQGDYNSPLHF. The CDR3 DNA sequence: TGTGCCAGCAGTTTACAAGGGGATTATAATTCACCCCTCCACTTT.

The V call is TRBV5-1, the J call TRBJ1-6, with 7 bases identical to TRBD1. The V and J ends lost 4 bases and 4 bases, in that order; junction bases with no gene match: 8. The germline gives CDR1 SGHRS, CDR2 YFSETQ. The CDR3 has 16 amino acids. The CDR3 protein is CASSTGTEGYNSPLHF. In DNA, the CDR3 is TGCGCCAGCAGCACCGGGACAGAGGGGTATAATTCACCCCTCCACTTT.

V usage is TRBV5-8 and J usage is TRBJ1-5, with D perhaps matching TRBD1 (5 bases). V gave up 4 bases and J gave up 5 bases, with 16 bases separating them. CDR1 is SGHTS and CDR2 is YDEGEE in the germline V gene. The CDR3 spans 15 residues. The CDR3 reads CASSAGVGVHQPQHF. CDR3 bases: TGTGCCAGCAGCGCGGGGGTAGGCGTACATCAGCCCCAGCATTTT.

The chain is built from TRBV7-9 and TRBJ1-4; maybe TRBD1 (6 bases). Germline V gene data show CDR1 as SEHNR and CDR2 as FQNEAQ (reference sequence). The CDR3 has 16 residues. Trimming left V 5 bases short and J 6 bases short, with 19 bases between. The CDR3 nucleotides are TGTGCCAGCAGCCCTCAGGTGGGGGGCGCGGATGAAAAACTGTTTTTT. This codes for CASSPQVGGADEKLFF. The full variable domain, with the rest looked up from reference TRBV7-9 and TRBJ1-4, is DTGVSQNPRHKITKRGQNVTFRCDPISEHNRLYWYRQTLGQGPEFLTYFQNEAQLEKSRLLSDRFSAERPKGSFSTLEIQRTEQGDSAMYLCASSPQVGGADEKLFFGSGTQLSVL.